This TCR beta chain came from a study of blood T cell repertoires in COVID-19. Recruitment covered over 20 US areas and drew participants whose ages spanned roughly 18 to 89 years. Germline-derived CDR1 and CDR2 are ENHRY and SYGVKD. The CDR3 totals 14 residues. Germline trimming cut 5 bases from V and 4 bases from J; bases unmatched to any gene: 7. In the original processing: Amplification with reference gene primers provided the estimates of nucleated cell counts. Sequencing used immunoSEQ multiplex PCR; TCRdb keeps in-frame clones, though not all of them. That table gives V, J and clone size, and the DNA gave D and trimming. The repertoire holds hundreds of thousands of clones, with 85% to 90% as singletons.

The clonotype originates from a man in his thirties or forties who had recovered from COVID-19. This sequence joins TRBV10-3 and TRBJ1-2; 7 bases are shared with TRBD1. Material: PBMCs or T cells enriched from blood (not recorded which). The CDR3 coding sequence is TGTGCCATCAGTTTCCAACAGGGGACCTATGGCTACACCTTC. Its protein product is CAISFQQGTYGYTF.